This TCR beta chain was found in a study of T cell responses to AZD1222 COVID-19 vaccine. Broader study findings: Donors, mostly white British, included more females; clonal diversity was possibly underestimated. Baseline seropositivity characterized only a handful of AZD1222 recipients. Across the whole spike, CD4 TCRs peaked at regions 160-218 and 743-854.

As for this clone: Its antigen is undetermined.

TCRdb keeps only in-frame clones here, not all; method: immunoSEQ multiplex PCR. The sample has 150,000 or so clones, over 75% seen once. Material: peripheral blood, obtained on day 0 of AZD1222 vaccination. The receptor was derived from an adult in good health.

Here the CDR3 reads CASSPRQGRYNEQFF. In DNA form, the CDR3 reads TGTGCCAGCAGTCCCCGACAGGGGCGTTACAATGAGCAGTTCTTC. The chain combines TRBV27 with TRBJ2-1, with 8 positions matching TRBD1. The ends lost 5 bases at V and 4 bases at J; junction bases unmatched: 7. This CDR3 spans 15 amino acids. The germline gives CDR1 MNHEY, CDR2 SMNVEV (reference sequence).